This T cell receptor beta chain was retrieved from a study of Ad26.COV2.S vaccination and SARS-CoV-2 variants (dated by TCRdb to about 2021). Regarding the study in general: Donors in the vaccine arm were drawn from COV1001, a multicentre, randomized, double-blind, placebo-controlled phase I-IIa trial testing Ad26.COV2.S in healthy adults. Ad26.COV2.S was administered intramuscularly at 5 x 10^10 or 1 x 10^11 viral particles, either as a single shot or as two shots given 56 days apart. TCRbeta repertoire sequencing was used to assess the specificity and breadth of SARS-CoV-2-reactive T cell receptors after Ad26.COV2.S vaccination. A total of roughly 32 samples were included in the TCR-sequenced set, comprising roughly 19 Ad26.COV2.S vaccine recipients, 5 placebo recipients and 8 SARS-CoV-2 convalescent individuals. Trial participants were randomized into five groups of five, in which low-dose or high-dose Ad26.COV2.S was given once or twice, or placebo was given on both occasions. Blinding of investigators to trial group allocation was maintained during experiments and outcome assessment. Beyond this particular receptor, the publication reports: It was noted by the authors that total T cell responses may have been underestimated by the TCR breadth and depth analyses. Vaccine and placebo recipients had comparable non-spike TCR breadth, which fits with the vaccine containing only spike. Spike-specific TCR breadth was higher in Ad26.COV2.S recipients than in placebo recipients (P = 0.0014). The study was not powered to compare responses between vaccine doses or regimens. After vaccination, substantial breadth of spike-specific CD8+ and CD4+ T cell responses was reported.

TCRbeta CDR3 regions were sequenced with the immunoSEQ Assay. After extraction, genomic DNA underwent amplification by bias-controlled multiplex PCR, followed by high-throughput sequencing. The authors' analysis ran thus. To quantify the absolute abundance of each unique TCRbeta CDR3 region, sequences were collapsed and filtered. T cell fraction was estimated by normalizing TCRbeta template counts to usable DNA, which was measured by amplifying reference genes present in all nucleated cells. Repertoire TCRs were annotated as SARS-CoV-2-specific by exact matching of V gene, CDR3 amino acid sequence and J gene to a known reactive TCR set. MIRA supplied the reference SARS-CoV-2 TCR set, which was filtered for enrichment in COVID-19-positive ImmuneCODE repertoires so that public or cross-reactive TCRs were removed. Based on the MIRA antigens, annotated TCRs were further analysed at the level of specific ORF or position within ORF. Depth was the summed frequency of annotated unique rearrangements, while breadth was defined as annotated unique rearrangements over total unique productive rearrangements. Group comparisons of TCR breadth used two-sided Wilcoxon rank-sum tests. This is the immuneACCESS table as TCRdb keeps it, with only in-frame sequences that have V and J called. A part of the clones is gone; compared with another copy, unresolved V genes explain less than half, and the rest is unexplained. V, J and clone size are taken as reported in that table, and D and trimming were inferred from the DNA itself. This sample holds some 450,000 clones; around 90% were observed only once. Around 4.5% of the sample is held by the ten biggest clonotypes.

Of note for this clone: Its binding antigen is unknown. The input lacks base qualities; no much larger clone sits a single base away.

The meaning of the sample's treatment or condition label: roughly 20 received Ad26.COV2.S at low or high dose, single or two shots; about 5 received placebo; per-sample allocation not given. For vaccine and placebo recipients, the sequenced repertoires came from samples collected on day 63 after the first injection. Cohort 1b enrolled 25 adults aged 18-55 years at a single site in Boston, USA, between 29 July and 7 August 2020. Ad26.COV2.S consisted of a replication-incompetent adenovirus type 26 vector by which a prefusion-stabilized SARS-CoV-2 spike protein from the original Wuhan strain was expressed. Reading the germline V gene (reference sequence) gives CDR1 MNHEY and CDR2 SMNVEV. V is reduced by 3 bases and J by 8 bases, leaving a spacing of 14 bases between them. From its cysteine to its phenylalanine, the CDR3 spans 15 amino acids. The sequence is cut down to CDR3 DNA, 45 bases in frame from base 1.

This specimen consisted of peripheral blood, obtained in a trial of Ad26.COV2.S vaccine versus placebo. The clonotype comes from a person between 18 and 65 years old who received the Ad26.COV2.S COVID-19 vaccine or a placebo. The chain uses TRBV27 and TRBJ1-6, with the D gene call left open. The CDR3 corresponds to CASSFVWVLDSPLHF. The nucleotide sequence reads as follows: TGTGCCAGCAGTTTTGTGTGGGTTCTGGATTCACCCCTCCACTTT.